The present entry profiles one T cell receptor (beta chain) with its context. Trimming shortened V by 1 base and J by 5 bases, and 12 bases separated the two germline ends. The germline V gene has CDR1 GTSNPN and CDR2 SVGIG (reference sequence). The CDR3 is 14 amino acids. The data were obtained in a study of blood T cell repertoires in COVID-19. Study-wide context: Whether acute or convalescent, the COVID-19 samples came from the United States, Italy and Spain. PBMCs, B-cell-depleted T cells, or T cells were the source of the cDNA or gDNA that made up the material.

Sequencing was performed with immunoSEQ multiplex PCR; in TCRdb, only in-frame clones are kept and a portion is missing. This table has more than 150,000 clones, over 90% appearing once. The chain couples TRBV30 to TRBJ1-5; D might be TRBD1 (6 bases). This clonotype was obtained from a man aged 45 to 65 with acute or convalescent COVID-19. The sample taken for sequencing was peripheral blood. The CDR3: CAWSAGALDQPQHF. As DNA, the CDR3 is TGTGCCTGGAGTGCAGGGGCCCTCGATCAGCCCCAGCATTTT. The full variable domain, in which reference TRBV30 and TRBJ1-5 provide the parts outside the CDR3, is SQTIHQWPATLVQPVGSPLSLECTVEGTSNPNLYWYRQAAGRGLQLLFYSVGIGQISSEVPQNLSASRPQDRQFILSSKKLLLSDSGFYLCAWSAGALDQPQHFGDGTRLSIL.